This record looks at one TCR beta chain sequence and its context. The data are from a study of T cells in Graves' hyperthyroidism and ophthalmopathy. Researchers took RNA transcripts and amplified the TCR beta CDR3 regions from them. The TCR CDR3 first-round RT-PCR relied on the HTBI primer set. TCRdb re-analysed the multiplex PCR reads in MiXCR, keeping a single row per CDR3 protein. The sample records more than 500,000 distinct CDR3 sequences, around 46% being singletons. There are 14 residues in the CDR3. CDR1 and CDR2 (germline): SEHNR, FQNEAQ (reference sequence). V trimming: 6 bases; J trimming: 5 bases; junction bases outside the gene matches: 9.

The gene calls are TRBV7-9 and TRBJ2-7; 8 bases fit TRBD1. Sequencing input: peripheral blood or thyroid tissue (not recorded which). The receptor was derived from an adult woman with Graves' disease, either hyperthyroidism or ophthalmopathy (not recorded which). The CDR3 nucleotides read TGTGCCAGCAGACCAGGACAGGGTCCAAACGAGCAGTACTTC. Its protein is CASRPGQGPNEQYF.